The clone carrying this T cell receptor (beta chain) was seen a single time. Its antigen is not identified. 13 Jbeta primers and 60 Vbeta primers were used for the PCR. Repertoires were generated with immunoSEQ multiplex PCR, while TCRdb's copy carries only in-frame clones and drops some. This sample yields about 190,000 clones, of which 70% to 75% are seen a single time; 4% to 5% belongs to the top ten. Donors showed nominal health when sampled, although they likely had unrecorded immune exposures. The data are from a study of cytomegalovirus exposure and HLA in healthy donors. Study results and caveats: As was reported, the HLA-A and HLA-B alleles of most subjects were accurately predicted from TCR beta sequences. Clonal expansion, a later analysis showed, was greater in HLA-associated TCR beta chains than in equally common others. An analysis done earlier found most TCR beta V segments productive about 87% or about 30% of the time.

The receptor was derived from a man aged 25 to 45 in good health and CMV-seropositive. Sequencing was done on a sample of PBMCs.

The CDR3 bases are TGTGCCAGCACCTCCCCCTACGTCCCTAATTCACCCCTCCACTTT. Its translation is CASTSPYVPNSPLHF. This chain links TRBV6-5 with TRBJ1-6; no clear D. Deletions cut 7 bases from V and 6 bases from J, with 16 bases between. CDR3 size: 15 residues. Germline CDR1 and CDR2: MNHEY and SVGAGI.